This is a list of T cell receptor beta chains from one sample in a study of technical replicates of blood from several donors. Some clones are missing from TCRdb's copy, which holds only in-frame ones; the method was immunoSEQ multiplex PCR. The sample includes about 89,000 clones, 85% to 95% of them seen just once. The material sequenced was T cells isolated from PBMCs. Receptors originate from a human donor in good health. The CDR3 runs from the conserved cysteine through the conserved F or W. Some rows have no size entry. The others give once, few or many, or a class for an expanded clone.

V gene	J gene	clone size	CDR3 protein
TRBV6-5	TRBJ2-7	-	CASRGGGGLEQYF
TRBV6-5	TRBJ2-7	-	CASSPTGYSYEQYF
TRBV7-8	TRBJ1-4	-	CASSPGGESEKLFF
TRBV28	TRBJ2-3	-	CASSFVFRRRDTQYF
TRBV25-1	TRBJ2-7	once	CASSGLGDASSYEQYF
TRBV10-1	TRBJ2-7	-	CASSESQAFEQYF
TRBV28	TRBJ2-7	-	CASFSGGPYEQYF
TRBV5-4	TRBJ1-1	-	CASSSNTGGTEAFF
TRBV27	TRBJ2-7	-	CASSRDRNSYEQYF
TRBV4-1	TRBJ2-2	once	CASSQPHPRGTGELFF
TRBV6-1	TRBJ2-5	-	CASSARSWDRVGETQYF
TRBV6-1	TRBJ2-7	once	CASAGKIAGVVEQYF
TRBV6-5	TRBJ1-5	-	CASSSPLGEDQPQHF
TRBV2	TRBJ1-5	-	CAVHRDRNQPQHF
TRBV7-9	TRBJ2-7	once	CASSLGIPGTSGYEQYF
TRBV27	TRBJ1-2	once	CASSSGQARGYTF
TRBV6-1	TRBJ2-7	-	CASRVGQDYEQYF
TRBV11-2	TRBJ2-1	-	CASSSLTGQGYNEQFF
TRBV9	TRBJ2-7	-	CASSVGLAQTYEQYF
TRBV6-5	TRBJ2-1	once	CASSYSSRGAYNEQFF
TRBV5-1	TRBJ2-7	-	CASSMGQGYEQYF
TRBV11-3	TRBJ2-3	-	CASLRGGASSTDTQYF
TRBV9	TRBJ2-7	-	CASSAPGFYEQYF
TRBV6-1	TRBJ2-1	-	CAAQPFGINEQFF
TRBV29-1	TRBJ1-1	once	CSVSDRGGTEAFF
TRBV7-2	TRBJ1-1	-	CASSRDTMNTEAFF
TRBV5-1	TRBJ1-1	-	CASSFRGRGTEAFF
TRBV7-9	TRBJ2-3	-	CASSFRQGATDTQYF
TRBV11-2	TRBJ2-3	-	CASSLGILAGGFGTDTQYF
TRBV18	TRBJ2-1	-	CASSPPVAPYNEQFF
TRBV4-1	TRBJ2-3	-	CASSQPFNLGSTDTQYF
TRBV14	TRBJ2-3	-	CASSQGLFSTDTQYF
TRBV19	TRBJ2-7	once	CASSSPSSYEQYF
TRBV6-1	TRBJ2-5	-	CASSETGKAPQETQYF
TRBV7-9	TRBJ1-1	once	CASESGGTEAFF
TRBV9	TRBJ2-7	-	CASSVGLAVTYEQYF
TRBV6-6	TRBJ2-1	-	CASFNWDIGVAPPFF
TRBV7-3	TRBJ2-1	-	CASSLTGDRGGEQFF
TRBV11-3	TRBJ2-1	-	CASSLDRWGSRNLNEQFF
TRBV10-3	TRBJ1-5	-	CAISDSDRNQPQHF
TRBV4-1	-	-	CASSRSDRGLHEQYF
TRBV29-1	TRBJ2-3	-	CSVVGGFTDTQYF
TRBV6-1	TRBJ2-1	-	CASSEASSPSGREQFF
TRBV2	TRBJ1-4	-	CASSRTVLTNEKLFF
TRBV7-8	TRBJ2-7	-	CASSGAGGTYEQYF
TRBV2	TRBJ1-1	-	CASSEAERSMNTEAFF
TRBV9	TRBJ2-3	-	CASSFRTSGANWGTDTQYF
TRBV5-5	TRBJ1-1	-	CASSLGAAWTANTEAFF
TRBV6-6	TRBJ1-4	few	CASSKGTTNEKLFF
TRBV5-1	TRBJ2-7	-	CASSLGASGVNEQYF
TRBV7-6	TRBJ2-1	-	CASSLAASSSSYNEQFF
TRBV28	TRBJ1-1	-	CASSPGGKRGNTEAFF
TRBV4-1	TRBJ2-7	-	CASSQVAGRDSPYEQYF
TRBV5-1	TRBJ1-3	-	CASSSTGPGNTIYF
TRBV11-3	TRBJ2-3	-	CASHRSRSTDTQYF